One and the same sample provided the 5 T cell receptor beta chains below, sequenced in a study of control samples from healthy donors and cancer patients. Here immunoSEQ multiplex PCR was the method, and the copy in TCRdb shows in-frame clones only, minus some. The sample lists some 95,000 clones, 79% occurring once. Sequenced sample: blood. The receptors were sampled from a woman in her twenties or thirties in good health.

The chain has TRBV7-8 and TRBJ1-2, with TRBD1 matching over 7 bases. Trimming cost V 0 bases and J 7 bases; bases outside gene matches: 5. CDR3 length: 14 residues. Germline values: CDR1 SGHVS, CDR2 FQNEAQ. The CDR3 DNA follows: TGTGCCAGCAGCTTAGCGACCCACAGGGGTGGCTACACCTTC. This encodes CASSLATHRGGYTF.

The V gene is TRBV18, the J gene TRBJ1-5; D remains unclear. V was cut by 6 bases and J by 7 bases, with 19 bases left in between. The CDR3 has 15 amino acids. The germline V gene has CDR1 KGHSH and CDR2 LQKENI. The CDR3 here is CASSGEERRSQPQHF. As DNA, the CDR3 is TGTGCCAGCTCCGGTGAGGAGCGGCGTAGCCAGCCCCAGCATTTT.

V is TRBV4-3 and J is TRBJ2-7, with no clear D. CDR3 length: 15 residues. Germline CDR1 LGHNA, CDR2 YSLEER. V was clipped by 1 base and J by 2 bases, with 12 bases between them. The CDR3: CASSQAWLETYEQYF. Here the CDR3 DNA reads TGCGCCAGCAGCCAAGCCTGGCTTGAAACCTACGAGCAGTACTTC.

The CDR3 DNA reads as TGTGCCAGTAGTATAATGGAGTTAGGCTATGGCTACACCTTC. Protein product: CASSIMELGYGYTF. The rearrangement links TRBV19 to TRBJ1-2; no firm D call. Germline CDR1 reads LNHDA; CDR2 reads SQIVND (reference sequence). The length of the CDR3 is 14 residues. V gave up 2 bases and J gave up 4 bases, with 11 bases separating them.

This chain joins TRBV27 and TRBJ2-7, with 7 positions matching TRBD1. V trimming: 8 bases; J trimming: 6 bases; junction bases outside the gene matches: 7. This CDR3 has 12 residues. Per germline, CDR1 MNHEY and CDR2 SMNVEV (reference sequence). The chain's CDR3 is CASGNRGGEQYF. DNA of the CDR3: TGTGCCAGCGGTAACAGGGGTGGCGAGCAGTACTTC.